These 12 T cell receptor beta chains share one sample of origin, sequenced in a study of vaccination and CD4 T cells after COVID-19. Their target antigens are unknown. The assay that was used to sequence DNA from cultured CD4+ T cells was the Oncomine TCR Beta short-read assay. MiXCR, run by TCRdb on the PCR reads, gives a single entry per CDR3 protein. The sample yields about 19,000 distinct CDR3 sequences, about two fifths seen once. Noted treatment: roughly 10-day PBMC culture with coronavirus spike peptide pools or control peptides (ViraFEST assay). Input material: cultured CD4+ T cells from blood. The receptors originated from a human donor with COVID-19.

The table lists this clonotype with a count of one. The V call is TRBV20-1, the J call TRBJ2-1, with TRBD1 as a possible D gene (5 bases). Between the trimmed V and J ends, which lost 7 bases and 0 bases, there was a span of 25 bases. The CDR3 sequence is 18 residues long. The germline gives CDR1 DFQATT, CDR2 SNEGSKA (reference sequence). The CDR3 spells CSVGPQIRQIDSYNEQFF. As DNA, the CDR3 is TGCAGTGTAGGACCTCAAATAAGACAGATCGACTCCTACAATGAGCAGTTCTTC.

A few counts support this clonotype. The chain has TRBV6-1 and TRBJ1-1, with D tentatively TRBD1 (5 bases). The CDR3 has 14 residues. The ends were cut back, 6 bases at V and 4 bases at J, with 15 bases in the middle. Germline V lookup: CDR1 MNHNS, CDR2 SASEGT. The CDR3 DNA sequence: TGTGCCAGCAGCCAGGTCGGGGGTGGCACTGAAGCTTTCTTT. Protein: CASSQVGGGTEAFF.

This chain links TRBV20-1 with TRBJ2-7; no clear D gene. CDR3 size: 13 residues. With 5 bases removed from V and 0 bases from J, the gap between germline ends came to 11 bases. Germline-derived CDR1 and CDR2 are DFQATT and SNEGSKA (reference sequence). CDR3 coding DNA: TGCAGTGCTCCTTCCGACATCTCCTACGAGCAGTACTTC. It is translated as CSAPSDISYEQYF.

This clonotype has more than one count but fewer than ten. V is TRBV6-1 and J is TRBJ1-4, with D unresolved. Trimming cost V 5 bases and J 7 bases, with 11 bases left between them. This CDR3 has 13 residues. Germline V gives CDR1 MNHNS, CDR2 SASEGT. This CDR3 is CASSPRGREKLFF. CDR3 nucleotide sequence: TGTGCCAGCAGTCCTCGAGGACGTGAAAAACTGTTTTTT.

The J gene is TRBJ2-5, the V gene TRBV30, with a weak D call TRBD2 (6 bases). The germline CDR1 and CDR2 sequences are GTSNPN and SVGIG (reference sequence). This CDR3 has 12 amino acids. V was cut by 7 bases and J by 1 base, with 10 bases left in between. CDR3 amino acids: CASRGSQETQYF. CDR3 bases: TGTGCCTCCCGGGGGTCCCAAGAGACCCAGTACTTC.

The chain recombines TRBV5-1 with TRBJ1-1; D gene uncertain. Germline V CDR1 and CDR2: SGHRS, YFSETQ. V dropped 2 bases and J dropped 2 bases, with 13 bases sitting between them. This CDR3 region has 15 residues. CDR3 DNA sequence: TGCGCCAGCAGCTTTTCCCTGACGGTTAACACTGAAGCTTTCTTT. Protein: CASSFSLTVNTEAFF. Full variable domain (missing parts from reference TRBV5-1 and TRBJ1-1): KAGVTQTPRYLIKTRGQQVTLSCSPISGHRSVSWYQQTPGQGLQFLFEYFSETQRNKGNFPGRFSGRQFSNSRSEMNVSTLELGDSALYLCASSFSLTVNTEAFFGQGTRLTVV.

The rearrangement links TRBV7-9 to TRBJ2-5, with D possibly matching TRBD1 (5 bases). Germline-derived CDR1 and CDR2 are SEHNR and FQNEAQ (reference sequence). This CDR3 is built from 15 residues. V shed 1 base and J shed 1 base, with 10 bases lying between them. CDR3 in amino acids: CASSLGAGIQETQYF. CDR3 in DNA: TGTGCCAGCAGCTTAGGAGCAGGGATCCAAGAGACCCAGTACTTC.

The chain recombines TRBV28 with TRBJ1-3; D gene ambiguous. The germline V gene has CDR1 MDHEN and CDR2 SYDVKM. CDR3 length equals 15 residues. V was trimmed by 3 bases and J by 4 bases, leaving 13 bases between them. CDR3 sequence: CASSFRSERGNTIYF. The CDR3 nucleotides read TGTGCCAGCAGTTTTAGGTCCGAACGAGGAAACACCATATATTTT.

The rearrangement links TRBV7-3 to TRBJ2-5; no clear D. V lost 2 bases and J lost 5, with 9 bases in between. This CDR3 is 13 amino acids long. Germline-derived CDR1 and CDR2 are SGHTA and FQGTGA. The CDR3 here is CASSLSGRETQYF. CDR3 DNA sequence: TGTGCCAGCAGCTTATCCGGGCGGGAGACCCAGTACTTC.

There are a few counts of this clonotype. The CDR3: CATSDFGGGYAQYF. The CDR3 bases are TGTGCCACCAGTGATTTCGGCGGGGGTTATGCGCAGTATTTT. The J gene is TRBJ2-3, the V gene TRBV24-1; 7 bases line up with TRBD2. The CDR3 is made up of 14 amino acids. The V gene end was trimmed by 1 base and the J gene end by 10 bases; junction bases not matched to a gene: 7. CDR1 is KGHDR and CDR2 is SFDVKD in the germline V gene.

The rearrangement joins TRBV7-2 to TRBJ2-7; TRBD2 matches 7 bases. Germline V gene sequence: CDR1 SGHTA, CDR2 FQGNSA. The CDR3 has 16 residues. Unmatched junction bases numbered 13, after V lost 1 base and J lost 7 bases. The CDR3 sequence: CASSLGGGSPTWEQYF. The DNA for the CDR3 is TGTGCCAGCAGCTTAGGGGGGGGGTCCCCTACTTGGGAGCAGTACTTC.

The chain has TRBV7-9 and TRBJ2-2; TRBD1 aligns across 8 bases. After removal of 11 bases from V and 5 bases from J, the junction contained 10 bases not matched to a gene. Germline CDR1 reads SEHNR; CDR2 reads FQNEAQ (reference sequence). The CDR3 totals 14 residues. The DNA of the CDR3 is TGTGCCGGCCCGGGACAGGAGGTGACCGGGGAGCTGTTTTTT. Residues: CAGPGQEVTGELFF.